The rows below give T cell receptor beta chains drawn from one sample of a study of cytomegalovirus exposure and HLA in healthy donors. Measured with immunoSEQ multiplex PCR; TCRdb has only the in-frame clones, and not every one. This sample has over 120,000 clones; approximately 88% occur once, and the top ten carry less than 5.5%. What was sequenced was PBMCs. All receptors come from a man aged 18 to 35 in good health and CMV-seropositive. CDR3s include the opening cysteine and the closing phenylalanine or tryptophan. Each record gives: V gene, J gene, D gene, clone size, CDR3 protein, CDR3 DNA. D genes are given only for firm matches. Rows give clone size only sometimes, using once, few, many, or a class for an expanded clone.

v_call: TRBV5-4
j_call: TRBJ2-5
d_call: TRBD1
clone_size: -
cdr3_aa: CASSHTGGAETQYF
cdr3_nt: TGTGCCAGCAGTCATACAGGGGGCGCGGAGACCCAGTACTTC

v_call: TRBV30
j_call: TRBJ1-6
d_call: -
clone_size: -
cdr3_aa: CAWSVGGDNSPLHF
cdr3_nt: TGTGCCTGGAGTGTAGGGGGTGACAATTCACCCCTCCACTTT

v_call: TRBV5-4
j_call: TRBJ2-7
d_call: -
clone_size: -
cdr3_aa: CASSLGSGLTYEQYF
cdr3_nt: TGTGCCAGCAGCTTGGGTTCAGGACTGACCTACGAGCAGTACTTC

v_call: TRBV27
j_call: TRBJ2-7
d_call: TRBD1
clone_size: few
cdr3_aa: CASRRTGEYF
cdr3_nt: TGTGCCAGCAGGAGGACAGGGGAGTACTTC

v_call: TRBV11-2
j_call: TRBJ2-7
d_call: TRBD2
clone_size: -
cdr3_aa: CASSSRLASTYEQYF
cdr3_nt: TGTGCCAGCAGCTCGCGACTAGCGTCTACCTACGAGCAGTACTTC

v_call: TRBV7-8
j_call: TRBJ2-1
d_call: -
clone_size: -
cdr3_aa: CASSLGVVGNEQFF
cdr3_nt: TGTGCCAGCAGCTTAGGTGTGGTCGGCAATGAGCAGTTCTTC

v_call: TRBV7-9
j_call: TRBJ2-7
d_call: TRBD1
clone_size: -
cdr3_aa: CASSSGDSDYEQYF
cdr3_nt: TGTGCCAGCAGCTCTGGGGACAGCGACTACGAGCAGTACTTC

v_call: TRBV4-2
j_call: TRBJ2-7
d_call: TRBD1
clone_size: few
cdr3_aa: CASSQGGQPFEQYF
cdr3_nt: TGTGCCAGCAGCCAAGGGGGACAGCCATTTGAGCAGTACTTC

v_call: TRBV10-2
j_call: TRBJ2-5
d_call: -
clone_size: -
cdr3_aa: CASSWVAWMETQYF
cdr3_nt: TGCGCCAGCAGTTGGGTAGCGTGGATGGAGACCCAGTACTTC

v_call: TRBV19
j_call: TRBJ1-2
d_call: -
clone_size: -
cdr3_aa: CASSYPRRGYTF
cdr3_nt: TGTGCCAGTAGTTACCCGCGGCGGGGCTACACCTTC